What follows is one T cell receptor beta chain and its context. The data belong to a study of T cells expressing NK-cell markers. Overall study context: Source material for TCR beta repertoires consisted of sorted CD3+CD56+NKG2C+, CD3+CD56+NKG2C- and CD3+CD56-NKG2C+ T cells.

For each CDR3 protein, TCRdb gives one entry from its re-call of the 5' RACE reads, without DNA. This sample's table has about 450,000 distinct CDR3 sequences. The CDR3 runs to 13 residues. Per germline, CDR1 KGHDR and CDR2 SFDVKD. The sequence came from a woman aged 18 to 69 in good health. The sequenced sample consisted of blood T cells: a sorted CD56 or NKG2C T cell subset, CD4+ or CD8+ T cells, or bulk PBMC T cells (not recorded which). This sequence joins TRBV24-1 and TRBJ2-3. The chain's CDR3 is CATSDYLTDTQYF.